This T cell receptor (beta chain) is drawn from a study of regulatory T cells in long-lasting Graves disease. General study findings and limits: The small sample size may have reduced accuracy. TRBV28, TRBJ1-2 and TRBJ2-5 emerged as the favored segments in persistent disease.

Many counts were recorded for this clonotype. Its antigen is not known. No DNA is shown, since the ends of the CDR3 on it are uncertain; the CDR3 is the one TCRdb lists. Termini included, the CDR3 measures 17 amino acids. Germline V gene sequence: CDR1 MDHEN, CDR2 SYDVKM. This sample's time point: newly diagnosed GD, antithyroid drugs for less than 3 months. The authors made the TCR library using RNA they extracted from PBMCs. For TCR beta, libraries came from iRepertoire HTBI primers and Arm-PCR of CDR3 regions. TCRdb re-called the multiplex PCR reads through MiXCR, storing one row per CDR3 protein. Of about 210,000 distinct CDR3 sequences in the sample, roughly a fifth are singletons; the top ten hold about 12%. The same sample was also used in a study of T cells in Graves' hyperthyroidism and ophthalmopathy. That study reports: Graves' hyperthyroidism is called stable when ophthalmopathy does not progress within 18 months. Each diagnosis was grounded in clinical symptoms, serum thyroxine and TRAb, thyroid ultrasound, and orbital computed tomography.

The receptor's source is a woman in her 30s with Graves disease. This sample comprised peripheral blood mononuclear cells (PBMCs), obtained at new diagnosis, from a patient treated with antithyroid drugs. This chain links TRBV28 with TRBJ1-2; TRBD1, the table's D call, lacks a check against the DNA. CDR3 amino acids: CASSTSGGYQGDYGYTF.